These 24 T cell receptor beta chains came from one sample sequenced in a study of blood T cells in healthy people across ages. Primed by a sample-barcoded 5' primer and a J-beta primer mix, a second PCR proceeded for roughly 6 to 12 cycles. In TCRdb, the 5' RACE reads were re-called with MiXCR into one record per CDR3 protein. The table has some 900,000 distinct CDR3 sequences, around 48% seen once. Material: blood. The receptors here all came from a man aged 30-40 years in good health.

This chain connects TRBV13 to TRBJ2-3, with 7 bases identical to TRBD2. Germline V gene lookup returns CDR1 PRHDT and CDR2 FYEKMQ (reference sequence). The V gene end was trimmed by 2 bases and the J gene end by 0 bases; junction bases not matched to a gene: 8. The CDR3 extends over 17 amino acids. The CDR3 DNA is TGTGCCAGCAGCTTACTATCCGGGGGGTTTAGCACAGATACGCAGTATTTT. It encodes CASSLLSGGFSTDTQYF.

The chain links TRBV21-1 to TRBJ2-6; the table's D gene call, TRBD2, was not cross checked with the DNA. TRBV21-1 is labeled a pseudogene. The CDR3 extends over 19 amino acids. The CDR3 DNA reads TGTGCCAGCAGCCCCCGACTAGCGGGTAATCTGCTTGGGGCCAACGTCCTGACTTTC. This gives the protein CASSPRLAGNLLGANVLTF.

This clonotype was counted only a few times. V is TRBV10-3 and J is TRBJ2-7; TRBD1 matches at 9 bases. Losses at the gene ends were 0 bases for V and 5 bases for J; bases not matched to a gene: 5. Germline values: CDR1 ENHRY, CDR2 SYGVKD. This CDR3 region has 15 residues. CDR3 nucleotide sequence: TGTGCCATCAGTGAGTCTGTCGGGACAGGGAACGAGCAGTACTTC. This sequence encodes CAISESVGTGNEQYF.

This chain joins TRBV20-1 and TRBJ2-4, with a tentative D call TRBD2 (5 bases). This CDR3 contains 13 residues. In germline, CDR1 is DFQATT, CDR2 SNEGSKA (reference sequence). V shed 0 bases and J shed 7 bases, with 10 bases lying between them. The CDR3 loop is CSARERGSNIQYF. The CDR3 nucleotides read TGCAGTGCTAGAGAGAGAGGGTCGAACATTCAGTACTTC.

This chain links TRBV20-1 with TRBJ1-6, with D unclear. CDR3 size: 15 residues. Per the germline V gene, CDR1 is DFQATT and CDR2 is SNEGSKA (reference sequence). Trimming took off 1 base at V and 6 bases at J, with 13 bases between the two ends. The CDR3 DNA reads as TGCAGTGCTAGAGCCTCCATGGCGGTTAATTCACCCCTCCACTTT. Residues: CSARASMAVNSPLHF.

This chain links TRBV4-2 with TRBJ2-1; D gene unclear. Germline V gene sequence: CDR1 LGHNA, CDR2 YNFKEQ. Trimming shortened V by 0 bases and J by 8 bases, and 11 bases separated the two germline ends. The length of the CDR3 is 14 residues. The CDR3 here is CASSQESSIYEQFF. CDR3 nucleotide sequence: TGTGCCAGCAGCCAAGAGAGTAGCATCTATGAGCAGTTCTTC.

The rearrangement joins TRBV12-3 or TRBV12-4 to TRBJ2-1; 9 bases match TRBD1. The CDR3 extends over 14 amino acids. With V trimmed by 6 bases and J by 2 bases, 2 bases remained unmatched. In DNA, the CDR3 is TGTGCCAGCAGGGGGACAGGGACCTACAATGAGCAGTTCTTC. Its protein is CASRGTGTYNEQFF.

The chain combines TRBV5-1 with TRBJ1-1; D gene unclear. V was cut by 0 bases and J by 8 bases, with 17 bases left in between. The CDR3 sequence is 15 residues long. Looked up from germline, CDR1 is SGHRS and CDR2 is YFSETQ. The CDR3 spells CASSLETGSVMEAFF. CDR3 nucleotides: TGCGCCAGCAGCTTGGAAACGGGGAGCGTTATGGAAGCTTTCTTT.

The gene calls are TRBV7-2 and TRBJ2-7; 14 nucleotides align to TRBD2. CDR1 and CDR2 (germline): SGHTA, FQGNSA. The length of the CDR3 is 17 residues. V lost 5 bases to trimming and J lost 3 bases; unmatched junction nucleotides: 9. The CDR3 region is CASSPMTGTSGGYEQYF. In nucleotides, the CDR3 is TGTGCCAGCAGCCCGATGACCGGGACTAGCGGGGGCTACGAGCAGTACTTC. Full variable domain (missing parts from reference TRBV7-2 and TRBJ2-7): GAGVSQSPSNKVTEKGKDVELRCDPISGHTALYWYRQSLGQGLEFLIYFQGNSAPDKSGLPSDRFSAERTGGSVSTLTIQRTQQEDSAVYLCASSPMTGTSGGYEQYFGPGTRLTVT.

The chain is built from TRBV4-1 and TRBJ2-4, with 10 bases that match TRBD1. The assigned J gene may be wrong: the sequence end matches TRBJ2-7 better. This CDR3 spans 15 amino acids. Germline V gene data show CDR1 as MGHRA and CDR2 as YSYEKL. The CDR3 reads CASSQTDRGPYEQYF. For the CDR3, the DNA is TGCGCCAGCAGCCAAACCGACAGGGGGCCATACGAGCAGTACTTC.

The sample holds a few counts of this clonotype. The chain recombines TRBV28 with TRBJ2-3, with D possibly TRBD2 on 5 matching bases. The CDR3 is 12 amino acids. Trimming stripped 8 bases from V and 1 base from J, with 7 bases between. From germline, CDR1 is MDHEN and CDR2 SYDVKM. This CDR3 is CASARGTDTQYF. CDR3 in DNA: TGTGCCAGCGCGCGGGGCACAGATACGCAGTATTTT.

This clonotype was counted once. This chain links TRBV6-1 with TRBJ1-2; 11 nucleotides match TRBD1. The germline gives CDR1 MNHNS, CDR2 SASEGT. J lost 7 bases, V lost 7 bases, and 11 bases had no gene match. The CDR3 extends over 15 amino acids. The CDR3 nucleotides read TGTGCCAGCAACGTTCGGAGGACAGGGGGCTCTGGCTACACCTTC. Translating gives CASNVRRTGGSGYTF.

There are a few counts of this clonotype. This chain joins TRBV29-1 and TRBJ2-7; D uncertain. The CDR3 is 13 residues long. Between the trimmed V and J ends, which lost 6 bases and 3 bases, there was a span of 15 bases. Germline V lookup: CDR1 SQVTM, CDR2 ANQGSEA. The DNA for the CDR3 is TGCAGCGTGTGGTCCCCCAACGACTACGAGCAGTACTTC. Amino acid sequence: CSVWSPNDYEQYF.

For this clonotype: A read error may produce the germline difference seen at one junction end. CDR3 coding DNA: TGTGCCAGCAGTGTAGCTGCGGGTCGGTCACCCCTCCACTTT. This sequence encodes CASSVAAGRSPLHF. This chain connects TRBV12-3 or TRBV12-4 to TRBJ1-6, with D hard to call. CDR3 length: 14 amino acids.

The table lists this clonotype with many counts. V gene TRBV11-2 combines with J gene TRBJ2-1; D gene uncertain. In germline, CDR1 is SGHAT, CDR2 FQNNGV. This CDR3 is 13 amino acids long. The V and J ends lost 0 bases and 6 bases respectively, with 6 bases between them. CDR3 residues: CASSLEAFNEQFF. In nucleotides, the CDR3 is TGTGCCAGCAGCTTAGAGGCCTTCAATGAGCAGTTCTTC.

The chain has TRBV2 and TRBJ2-1; 9 bases fit TRBD1. Losses at the gene ends were 6 bases for V and 9 bases for J; bases not matched to a gene: 6. The CDR3 extends over 13 amino acids. Germline-derived CDR1 and CDR2 are SNHLY and FYNNEI. The chain's CDR3 is CASSRDRDSEQFF. The CDR3 nucleotides read TGTGCCAGCAGCCGGGACAGGGATAGTGAGCAGTTCTTC.

There are many counts of this clonotype. V gene TRBV20-1 combines with J gene TRBJ2-1; D call uncertain. Trimming left V 0 bases short and J 8 bases short, with 20 bases between. Germline V CDR1 and CDR2: DFQATT, SNEGSKA (reference sequence). The CDR3 runs to 16 residues. The CDR3 coding sequence is TGCAGTGCTAGAGATCTCGGGTATCCCGGTGCTCATGAGCAGTTCTTC. Translating gives CSARDLGYPGAHEQFF.

This chain connects TRBV6-4 to TRBJ1-2; the D gene is possibly TRBD1 (5 bases). Deletions cut 0 bases from V and 8 bases from J, with 10 bases between. CDR1 and CDR2 (germline): MRHNA, SNTAGT. The CDR3 is 13 amino acids. CDR3 coding DNA: TGTGCCAGCAGTGACTCGGGGGGGACCGGCTACACCTTC. It specifies CASSDSGGTGYTF.

This clonotype appeared a few times. The chain recombines TRBV27 with TRBJ2-7; 7 nucleotides agree with TRBD1. The V segment lost 3 bases and the J segment 7 bases; nucleotides outside the gene matches: 15. This CDR3 spans 16 amino acids. Germline CDR1 and CDR2: MNHEY and SMNVEV (reference sequence). The CDR3 reads CASSLGGGQVSREQYF. The CDR3 DNA reads as TGTGCCAGCAGTTTGGGCGGCGGACAGGTGTCGAGGGAGCAGTACTTC.

This chain links TRBV20-1 with TRBJ2-5; D not certain. Germline values: CDR1 DFQATT, CDR2 SNEGSKA (reference sequence). The CDR3 covers 13 residues. Trimming pared 6 bases from V and 3 bases from J, leaving 14 bases between. The CDR3 spells CSAHSRSKETQYF. The CDR3 nucleotides read TGCAGTGCCCACTCACGGAGTAAAGAGACCCAGTACTTC.

The chain carries TRBV29-1 and TRBJ1-1; D is uncertain. Trimming removed 6 bases at V and 2 bases at J, with 13 bases between. The germline CDR1 and CDR2 sequences are SQVTM and ANQGSEA. The CDR3 loop spans 13 amino acids. CDR3 sequence (DNA): TGCAGCGTGATAGGACTGATTAACACTGAAGCTTTCTTT. This gives the protein CSVIGLINTEAFF.

This chain connects TRBV12-3 or TRBV12-4 to TRBJ2-1; D gene uncertain. The CDR3 is 13 residues long. V shed 9 bases and J shed 2 bases, with 11 bases lying between them. The CDR3 sequence is CASVAGTYNEQFF. The CDR3 region has the DNA TGTGCCAGTGTAGCCGGAACCTACAATGAGCAGTTCTTC.

With respect to this clonotype: Germline and junction disagree at one end, which may indicate a read error. The J gene is TRBJ2-1, the V gene TRBV12-3 or TRBV12-4; TRBD1 aligns across 8 bases. This CDR3 comprises 14 residues. CDR3 coding DNA: TGTGCCAGCAGTTTATTGGGGGATGACAGGGGTACAGGTTTC. Translation: CASSLLGDDRGTGF.

The chain uses TRBV20-1 and TRBJ1-5; 8 positions match TRBD1. The CDR3 loop spans 17 amino acids. Germline V gives CDR1 DFQATT, CDR2 SNEGSKA (reference sequence). V dropped 5 bases and J dropped 0; count of bases not matched to a gene: 12. The CDR3 DNA follows: TGCAGTGCTTCCCGTAAATCCGGGACAGGTAGCAATCAGCCCCAGCATTTT. It specifies CSASRKSGTGSNQPQHF.